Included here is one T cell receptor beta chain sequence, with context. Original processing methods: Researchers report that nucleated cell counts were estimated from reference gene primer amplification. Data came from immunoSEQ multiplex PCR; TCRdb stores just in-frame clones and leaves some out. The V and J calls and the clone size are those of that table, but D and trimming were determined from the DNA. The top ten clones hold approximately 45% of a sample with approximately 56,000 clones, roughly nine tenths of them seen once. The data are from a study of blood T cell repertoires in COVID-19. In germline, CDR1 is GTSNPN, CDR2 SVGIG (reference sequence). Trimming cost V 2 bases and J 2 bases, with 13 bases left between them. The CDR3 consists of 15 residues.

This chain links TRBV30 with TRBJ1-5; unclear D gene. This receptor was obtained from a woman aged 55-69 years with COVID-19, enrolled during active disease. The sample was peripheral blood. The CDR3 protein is CAWSPPGEGNQPQHF. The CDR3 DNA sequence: TGTGCCTGGAGTCCTCCGGGAGAAGGCAATCAGCCCCAGCATTTT.